The clone carrying this T cell receptor (beta chain) has just a few counts. The protocol was immunoSEQ multiplex PCR, while the TCRdb copy is restricted to in-frame clones and leaves out a portion. The data show fewer than 600,000 clones, 80% to 90% seen once. The CDR3 has 18 amino acids. The ends lost 1 base at V and 3 bases at J; junction bases unmatched: 13. Germline V lookup: CDR1 MDHEN, CDR2 SYDVKM. The data derive from a study of Ad26.COV2.S vaccination and SARS-CoV-2 variants. Treatment of the sample: 15 to 20 received Ad26.COV2.S at low or high dose, single or two shots; 5 received placebo; per-sample allocation not given. Repertoires come from day 63 after the first vaccine or placebo injection.

The chain couples TRBV28 to TRBJ2-7; 9 nucleotides align to TRBD1. The clonotype comes from a person aged 18-60 years who received the Ad26.COV2.S COVID-19 vaccine or a placebo. The material sequenced was peripheral blood, taken in a trial of Ad26.COV2.S vaccine versus placebo. The CDR3 DNA reads TGTGCCAGCAGTTTATACCTTCCGGGACAGGGAAAATACTACGAGCAGTACTTC. It yields the protein CASSLYLPGQGKYYEQYF.